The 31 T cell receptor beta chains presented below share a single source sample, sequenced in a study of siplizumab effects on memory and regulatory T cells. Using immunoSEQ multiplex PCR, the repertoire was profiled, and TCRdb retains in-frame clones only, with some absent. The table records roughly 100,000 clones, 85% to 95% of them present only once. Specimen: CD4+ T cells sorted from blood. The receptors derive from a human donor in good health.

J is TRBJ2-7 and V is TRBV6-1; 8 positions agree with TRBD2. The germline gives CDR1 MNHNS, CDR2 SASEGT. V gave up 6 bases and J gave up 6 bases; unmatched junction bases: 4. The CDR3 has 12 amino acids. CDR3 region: CASRGLVREQYF. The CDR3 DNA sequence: TGTGCCAGCAGGGGACTAGTTCGCGAGCAGTACTTC.

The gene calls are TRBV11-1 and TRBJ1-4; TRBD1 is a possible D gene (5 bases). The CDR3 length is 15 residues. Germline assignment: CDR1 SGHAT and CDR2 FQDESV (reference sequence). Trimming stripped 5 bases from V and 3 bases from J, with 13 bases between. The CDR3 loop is CASSHPGPPNEKLFF. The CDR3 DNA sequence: TGTGCCAGCAGCCATCCAGGGCCCCCTAATGAAAAACTGTTTTTT.

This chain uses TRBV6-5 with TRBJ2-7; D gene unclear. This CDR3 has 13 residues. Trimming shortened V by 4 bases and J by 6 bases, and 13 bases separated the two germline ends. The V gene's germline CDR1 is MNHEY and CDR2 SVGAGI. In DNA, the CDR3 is TGTGCCAGCAGTTCCGACGGGTGGGGCGAGCAGTACTTC. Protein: CASSSDGWGEQYF.

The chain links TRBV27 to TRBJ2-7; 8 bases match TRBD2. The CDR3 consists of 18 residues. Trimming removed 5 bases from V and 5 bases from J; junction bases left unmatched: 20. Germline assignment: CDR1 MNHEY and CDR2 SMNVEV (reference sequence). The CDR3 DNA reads TGTGCCAGCAGTCCGCGACTCCCCGCAGCGGGAGTGATCCACGAGCAGTACTTC. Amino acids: CASSPRLPAAGVIHEQYF.

The CDR3 sequence is CASSYPGATEAFF. In DNA, the CDR3 is TGTGCCAGCAGTTACCCAGGGGCAACTGAAGCTTTCTTT. The chain links TRBV6-5 to TRBJ1-1, with D perhaps matching TRBD1 (6 bases). Germline CDR1 reads MNHEY; CDR2 reads SVGAGI. V was pared by 2 bases and J by 5 bases, with 9 bases between. The CDR3 is 13 residues long.

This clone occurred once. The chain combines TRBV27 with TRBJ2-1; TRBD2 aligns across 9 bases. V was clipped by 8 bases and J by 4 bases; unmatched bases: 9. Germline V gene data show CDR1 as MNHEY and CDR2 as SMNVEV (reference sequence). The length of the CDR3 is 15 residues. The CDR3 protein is CASGQLAGAYNEQFF. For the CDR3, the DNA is TGTGCCAGCGGACAATTAGCGGGAGCATACAATGAGCAGTTCTTC.

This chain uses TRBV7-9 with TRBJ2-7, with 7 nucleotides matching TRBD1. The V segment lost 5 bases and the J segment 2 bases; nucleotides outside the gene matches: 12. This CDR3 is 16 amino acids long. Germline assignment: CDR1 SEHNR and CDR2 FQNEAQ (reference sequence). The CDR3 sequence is CASSLFSGQVPYEQYF. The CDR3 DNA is TGTGCCAGCAGCCTTTTTTCCGGACAGGTACCCTACGAGCAGTACTTC.

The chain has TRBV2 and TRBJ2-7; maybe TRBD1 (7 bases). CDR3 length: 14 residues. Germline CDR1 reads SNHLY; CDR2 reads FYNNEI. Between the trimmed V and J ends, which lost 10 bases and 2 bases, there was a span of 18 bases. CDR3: CATRVQGGPYEQYF. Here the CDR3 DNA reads TGTGCCACCCGAGTGCAGGGGGGACCCTACGAGCAGTACTTC.

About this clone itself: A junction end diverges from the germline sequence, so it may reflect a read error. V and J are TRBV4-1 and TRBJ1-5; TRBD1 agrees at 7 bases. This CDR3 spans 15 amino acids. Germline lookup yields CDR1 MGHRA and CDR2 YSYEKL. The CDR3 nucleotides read TGCGCCAGCAGTCAAGGACAGGTTAGCAATCAGCCCCAGCATTTT. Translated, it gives CASSQGQVSNQPQHF.

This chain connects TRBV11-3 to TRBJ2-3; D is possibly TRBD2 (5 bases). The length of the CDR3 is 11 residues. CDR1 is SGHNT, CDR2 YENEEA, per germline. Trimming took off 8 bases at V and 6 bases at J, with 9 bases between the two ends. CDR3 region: CASLGADTQYF. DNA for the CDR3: TGTGCCAGCTTGGGAGCCGATACGCAGTATTTT.

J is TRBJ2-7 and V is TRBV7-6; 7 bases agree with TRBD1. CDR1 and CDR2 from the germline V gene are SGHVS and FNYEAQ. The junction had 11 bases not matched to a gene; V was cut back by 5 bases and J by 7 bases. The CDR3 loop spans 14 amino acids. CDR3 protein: CASSPGPGGYEQYF. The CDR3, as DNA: TGTGCCAGCAGCCCTGGTCCAGGGGGATATGAGCAGTACTTC.

The CDR3 sequence is CASGYRGANEQYF. The CDR3 DNA is TGTGCCAGCGGTTATCGGGGGGCGAACGAGCAGTACTTC. The chain has TRBV27 and TRBJ2-7; possibly TRBD2 for D (7 bases). The CDR3 spans 13 residues. CDR1 and CDR2 from the germline V gene are MNHEY and SMNVEV (reference sequence). V lost 8 bases and J lost 5, with 16 bases in between.

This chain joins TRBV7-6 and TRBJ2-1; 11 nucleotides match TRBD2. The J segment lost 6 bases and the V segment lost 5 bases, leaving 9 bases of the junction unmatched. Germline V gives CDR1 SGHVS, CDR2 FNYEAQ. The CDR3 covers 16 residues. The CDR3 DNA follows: TGTGCCAGCAGCCTCCTCCCCACTAGCGGGGGCAATGAGCAGTTCTTC. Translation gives CASSLLPTSGGNEQFF.

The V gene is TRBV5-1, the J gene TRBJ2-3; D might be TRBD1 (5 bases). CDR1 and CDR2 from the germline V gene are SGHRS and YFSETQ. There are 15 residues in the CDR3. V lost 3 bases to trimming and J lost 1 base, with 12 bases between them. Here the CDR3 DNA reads TGCGCCAGCAGCTCAACAGGAGCCGGCACAGATACGCAGTATTTT. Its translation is CASSSTGAGTDTQYF. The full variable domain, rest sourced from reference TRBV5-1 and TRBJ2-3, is KAGVTQTPRYLIKTRGQQVTLSCSPISGHRSVSWYQQTPGQGLQFLFEYFSETQRNKGNFPGRFSGRQFSNSRSEMNVSTLELGDSALYLCASSSTGAGTDTQYFGPGTRLTVL.

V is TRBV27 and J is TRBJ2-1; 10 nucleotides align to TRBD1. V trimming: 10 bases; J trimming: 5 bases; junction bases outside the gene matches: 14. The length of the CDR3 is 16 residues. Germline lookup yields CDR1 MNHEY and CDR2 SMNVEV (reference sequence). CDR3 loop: CATPSARGQGNNEQFF. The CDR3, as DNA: TGTGCCACCCCCAGCGCCCGGGGACAGGGGAACAATGAGCAGTTCTTC.

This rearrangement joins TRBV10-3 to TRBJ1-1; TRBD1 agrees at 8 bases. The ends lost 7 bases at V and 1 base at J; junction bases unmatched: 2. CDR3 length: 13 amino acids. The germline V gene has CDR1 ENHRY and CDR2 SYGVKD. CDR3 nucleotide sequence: TGTGCCATCACAGGGGGCACGAACACTGAAGCTTTCTTT. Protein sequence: CAITGGTNTEAFF.

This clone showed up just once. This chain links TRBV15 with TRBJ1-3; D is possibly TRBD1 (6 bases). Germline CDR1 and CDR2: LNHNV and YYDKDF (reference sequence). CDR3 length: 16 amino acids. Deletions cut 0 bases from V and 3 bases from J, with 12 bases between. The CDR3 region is CATSRDPPGVGNTIYF. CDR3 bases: TGTGCCACCAGCAGAGATCCTCCAGGGGTTGGAAACACCATATATTTT. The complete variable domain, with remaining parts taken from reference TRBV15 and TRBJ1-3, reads DAMVIQNPRYQVTQFGKPVTLSCSQTLNHNVMYWYQQKSSQAPKLLFHYYDKDFNNEADTPDNFQSRRPNTSFCFLDIRSPGLGDTAMYLCATSRDPPGVGNTIYFGEGSWLTVV.

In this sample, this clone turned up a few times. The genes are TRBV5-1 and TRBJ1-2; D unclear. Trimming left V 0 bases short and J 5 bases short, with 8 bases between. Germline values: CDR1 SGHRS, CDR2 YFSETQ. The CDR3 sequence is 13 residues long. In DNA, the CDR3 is TGCGCCAGCAGCTTGGCCGGGGAGTATGGCTACACCTTC. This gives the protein CASSLAGEYGYTF.

CDR3 bases: TGTGCCATCAGTGGGACTAGTACAGAGACCCAGTACTTC. It specifies CAISGTSTETQYF. The chain links TRBV10-3 to TRBJ2-5; 7 positions match TRBD2. CDR1 and CDR2 (germline): ENHRY, SYGVKD. CDR3 length equals 13 residues. V dropped 4 bases and J dropped 4; count of bases not matched to a gene: 3.

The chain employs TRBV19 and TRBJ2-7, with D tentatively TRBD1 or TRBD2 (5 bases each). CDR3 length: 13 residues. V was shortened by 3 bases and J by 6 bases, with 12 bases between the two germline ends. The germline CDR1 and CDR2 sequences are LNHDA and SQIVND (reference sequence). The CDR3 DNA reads TGTGCCAGTAGTATCAACCGAGGGGCCGAGCAGTACTTC. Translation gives CASSINRGAEQYF.

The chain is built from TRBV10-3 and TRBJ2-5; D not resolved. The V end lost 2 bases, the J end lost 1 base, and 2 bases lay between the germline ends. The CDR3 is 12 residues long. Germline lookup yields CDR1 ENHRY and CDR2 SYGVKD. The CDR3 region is CAISETQETQYF. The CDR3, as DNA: TGTGCCATCAGTGAGACCCAAGAGACCCAGTACTTC.

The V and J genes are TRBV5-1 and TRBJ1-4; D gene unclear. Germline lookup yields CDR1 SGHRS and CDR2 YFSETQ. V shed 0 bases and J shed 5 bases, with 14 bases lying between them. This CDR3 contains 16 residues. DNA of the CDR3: TGCGCCAGCAGCTTGGATTTCGTCGGACCGAATGAAAAACTGTTTTTT. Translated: CASSLDFVGPNEKLFF. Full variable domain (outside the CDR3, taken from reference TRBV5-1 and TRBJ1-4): KAGVTQTPRYLIKTRGQQVTLSCSPISGHRSVSWYQQTPGQGLQFLFEYFSETQRNKGNFPGRFSGRQFSNSRSEMNVSTLELGDSALYLCASSLDFVGPNEKLFFGSGTQLSVL.

The CDR3 region is CASSMGLATGELFF. The CDR3 DNA sequence: TGTGCCAGTAGTATGGGACTTGCCACCGGGGAGCTGTTTTTT. This chain connects TRBV19 to TRBJ2-2; perhaps TRBD2 as D (6 bases). Germline CDR1 LNHDA, CDR2 SQIVND (reference sequence). The V end lost 3 bases, the J end lost 4 bases, and 9 bases lay between the germline ends. The CDR3 has 14 amino acids.

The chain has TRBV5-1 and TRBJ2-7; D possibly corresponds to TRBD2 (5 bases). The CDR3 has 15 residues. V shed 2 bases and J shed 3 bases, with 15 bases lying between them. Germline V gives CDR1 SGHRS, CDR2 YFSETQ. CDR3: CASSFFPSRDYEQYF. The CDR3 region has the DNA TGCGCCAGCAGCTTTTTCCCCAGCCGGGACTACGAGCAGTACTTC.

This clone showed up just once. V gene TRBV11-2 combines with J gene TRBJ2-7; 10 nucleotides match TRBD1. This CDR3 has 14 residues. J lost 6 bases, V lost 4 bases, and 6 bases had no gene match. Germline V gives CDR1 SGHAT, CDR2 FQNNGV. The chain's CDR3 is CASSSVGQGGEQYF. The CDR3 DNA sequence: TGTGCCAGCAGCTCCGTAGGACAGGGGGGCGAGCAGTACTTC.

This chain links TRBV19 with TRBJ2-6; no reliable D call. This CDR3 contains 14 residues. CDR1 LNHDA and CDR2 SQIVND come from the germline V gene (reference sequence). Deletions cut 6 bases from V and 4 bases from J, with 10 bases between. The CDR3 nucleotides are TGTGCCAGTAGACAGACTGTCGGGGCCAACGTCCTGACTTTC. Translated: CASRQTVGANVLTF.

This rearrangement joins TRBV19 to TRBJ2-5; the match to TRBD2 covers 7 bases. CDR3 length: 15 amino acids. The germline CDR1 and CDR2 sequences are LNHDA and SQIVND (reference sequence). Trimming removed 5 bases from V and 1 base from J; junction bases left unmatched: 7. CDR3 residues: CASSPQSGAQETQYF. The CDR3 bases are TGTGCCAGTAGTCCCCAGAGCGGGGCCCAAGAGACCCAGTACTTC.

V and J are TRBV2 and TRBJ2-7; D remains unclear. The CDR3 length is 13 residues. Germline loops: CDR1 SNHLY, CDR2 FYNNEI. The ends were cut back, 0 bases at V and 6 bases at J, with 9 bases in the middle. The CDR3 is CASSEATTGEQYF. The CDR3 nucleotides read TGTGCCAGCAGTGAAGCTACTACCGGCGAGCAGTACTTC.

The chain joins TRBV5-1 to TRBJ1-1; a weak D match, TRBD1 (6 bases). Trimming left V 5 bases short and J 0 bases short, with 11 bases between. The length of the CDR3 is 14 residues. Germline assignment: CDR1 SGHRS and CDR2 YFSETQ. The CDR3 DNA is TGCGCCAGCAGTCAAGGGGGAGTGAACACTGAAGCTTTCTTT. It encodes CASSQGGVNTEAFF.

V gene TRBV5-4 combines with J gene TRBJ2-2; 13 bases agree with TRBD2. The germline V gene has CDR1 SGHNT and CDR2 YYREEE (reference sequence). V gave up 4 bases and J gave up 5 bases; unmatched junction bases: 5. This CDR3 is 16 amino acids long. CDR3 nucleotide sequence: TGTGCCAGCAGCGGACTAGCGGGAGACCTTACCGGGGAGCTGTTTTTT. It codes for CASSGLAGDLTGELFF. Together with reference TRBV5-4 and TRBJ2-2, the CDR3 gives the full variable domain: ETGVTQSPTHLIKTRGQQVTLRCSSQSGHNTVSWYQQALGQGPQFIFQYYREEENGRGNFPPRFSGLQFPNYSSELNVNALELDDSALYLCASSGLAGDLTGELFFGEGSRLTVL.

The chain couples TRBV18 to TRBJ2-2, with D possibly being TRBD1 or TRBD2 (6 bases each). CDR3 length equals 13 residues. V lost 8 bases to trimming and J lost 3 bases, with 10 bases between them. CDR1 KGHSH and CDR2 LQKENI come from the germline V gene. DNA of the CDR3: TGTGCCAGCGCGGGACATCACACCGGGGAGCTGTTTTTT. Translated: CASAGHHTGELFF.